This passage covers 5 T cell receptor beta chains from one sample sequenced in a study of blood T cells in healthy people across ages. Using a J-beta primer mix together with a sample-barcoded 5' primer, a second PCR was run for roughly 7 to 11 cycles. Each CDR3 protein is one row after TCRdb ran MiXCR on the 5' RACE reads. The profile covers approximately 960,000 distinct CDR3 sequences, with about 27% appearing a single time and roughly a tenth taken by the ten largest. This same sample was also part of a study on T cells of mothers and their children.

The sequenced sample consisted of blood. The receptors were gathered from a middle-aged woman in good health.

This chain connects TRBV2 to TRBJ1-2; TRBD1 agrees at 7 bases. The ends lost 6 bases at V and 4 bases at J; junction bases unmatched: 11. Looked up from germline, CDR1 is SNHLY and CDR2 is FYNNEI. This CDR3 has 15 amino acids. CDR3 residues: CASSRELDRFYGYTF. The CDR3 region has the DNA TGTGCCAGCAGCCGTGAACTGGACAGGTTCTATGGCTACACCTTC.

This clonotype was counted between two and nine times. J is TRBJ2-5 and V is TRBV27; D not certain. The germline V gene encodes CDR1 MNHEY and CDR2 SMNVEV (reference sequence). The CDR3 length is 13 residues. V was shortened by 5 bases and J by 0 bases, with 7 bases between the two germline ends. CDR3 residues: CASSRKYQETQYF. The CDR3 DNA sequence: TGTGCCAGCAGTAGAAAGTACCAAGAGACCCAGTACTTC.

This clonotype was observed at least ten times. V usage is TRBV7-2 and J usage is TRBJ2-7, with D perhaps TRBD2 (5 bases). The germline V gene encodes CDR1 SGHTA and CDR2 FQGNSA. Trimming pared 4 bases from V and 5 bases from J, leaving 12 bases between. The CDR3 is 13 amino acids. CDR3 DNA: TGTGCCAGCAGCTCAGGTCGGGGAAACGAGCAGTACTTC. Its protein product is CASSSGRGNEQYF. Together with reference TRBV7-2 and TRBJ2-7, the CDR3 gives the full variable domain: GAGVSQSPSNKVTEKGKDVELRCDPISGHTALYWYRQSLGQGLEFLIYFQGNSAPDKSGLPSDRFSAERTGGSVSTLTIQRTQQEDSAVYLCASSSGRGNEQYFGPGTRLTVT.

The chain uses TRBV3-1 and TRBJ2-1; the match to TRBD2 covers 9 bases. V was pared by 4 bases and J by 4 bases, with 5 bases of the junction left unmatched. CDR3 length equals 15 residues. Germline V CDR1 and CDR2: LGHDT, YNNKEL (reference sequence). The CDR3 is CASSPSGVRYNEQFF. In DNA, the CDR3 is TGTGCCAGCAGCCCTAGCGGGGTAAGATACAATGAGCAGTTCTTC.

The rearrangement joins TRBV29-1 to TRBJ1-1; TRBD1 might be the D (5 bases). The germline V gene has CDR1 SQVTM and CDR2 ANQGSEA. CDR3 size: 13 residues. With 7 bases removed from V and 2 bases from J, the gap between germline ends came to 14 bases. The CDR3 coding sequence is TGCAGCGCCGGACAAACCGAAAACACTGAAGCTTTCTTT. Protein sequence: CSAGQTENTEAFF.